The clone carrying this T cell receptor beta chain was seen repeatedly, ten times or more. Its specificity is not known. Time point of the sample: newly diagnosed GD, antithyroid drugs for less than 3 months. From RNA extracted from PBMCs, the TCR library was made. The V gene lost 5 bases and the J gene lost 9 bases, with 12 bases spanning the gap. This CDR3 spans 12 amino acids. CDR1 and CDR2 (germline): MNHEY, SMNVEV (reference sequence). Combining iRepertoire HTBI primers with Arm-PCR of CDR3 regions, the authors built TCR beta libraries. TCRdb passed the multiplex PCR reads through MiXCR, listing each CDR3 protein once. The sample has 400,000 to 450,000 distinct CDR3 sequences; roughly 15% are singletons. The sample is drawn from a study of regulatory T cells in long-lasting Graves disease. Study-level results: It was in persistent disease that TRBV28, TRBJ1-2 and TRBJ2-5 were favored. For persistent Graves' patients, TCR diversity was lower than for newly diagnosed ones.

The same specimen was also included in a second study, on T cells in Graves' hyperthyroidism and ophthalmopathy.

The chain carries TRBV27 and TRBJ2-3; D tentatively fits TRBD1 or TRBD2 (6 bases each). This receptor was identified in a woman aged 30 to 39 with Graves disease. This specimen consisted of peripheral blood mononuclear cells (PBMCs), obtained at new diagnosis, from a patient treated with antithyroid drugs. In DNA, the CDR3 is TGTGCCAGCAGTCCCGTGGGGGGCACGCAGTATTTT. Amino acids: CASSPVGGTQYF.